This T cell receptor beta chain was profiled in a study of blood T cell repertoires in COVID-19. Generated by immunoSEQ multiplex PCR, the TCRdb table keeps only in-frame clones and is missing some. There are 210,000 or so clones in the sample; 84% occur only once, and about 7.8% lies in the top ten. Germline V lookup: CDR1 SGHRS, CDR2 YFSETQ. The CDR3 has 17 residues. With 0 bases clipped from V and 5 bases from J, the junction kept 6 bases outside the gene matches. The rearrangement joins TRBV5-1 to TRBJ1-4, with 11 bases aligning to TRBD1. The receptor comes from an elderly woman with COVID-19, enrolled during active disease. The specimen was peripheral blood. CDR3 amino acids: CASSLVVGQGGNEKLFF. The DNA of the CDR3 is TGCGCCAGCAGCTTGGTTGTGGGACAGGGGGGCAATGAAAAACTGTTTTTT.